A single sample is the source of the 22 T cell receptor beta chains below, sequenced in a study of technical replicates of blood from a few donors. Profiling relied on immunoSEQ multiplex PCR, and the TCRdb table lists in-frame clones only, not all of them. The sample lists roughly 60,000 clones; roughly nine tenths were seen once. Specimen: PBMCs. These receptors all come from a human donor in good health. Some clones in this sample may be carry-over from other donors' samples.

The chain recombines TRBV7-9 with TRBJ1-2, with D perhaps matching TRBD1 (5 bases). Germline CDR1 SEHNR, CDR2 FQNEAQ (reference sequence). The CDR3 is 12 amino acids. With 1 base removed from V and 7 bases from J, the gap between germline ends came to 7 bases. The CDR3 nucleotides read TGTGCCAGCAGCTTAGACGGGGGTGGCTACACCTTC. The encoded protein is CASSLDGGGYTF.

This chain links TRBV11-2 with TRBJ2-7, with TRBD1 as a possible D gene (6 bases). This CDR3 has 16 amino acids. Germline CDR1 reads SGHAT; CDR2 reads FQNNGV. Deletions cut 1 base from V and 0 bases from J, with 13 bases between. The CDR3: CASSLGIGGPSYEQYF. As DNA, the CDR3 is TGTGCCAGCAGCTTAGGTATTGGGGGCCCCTCCTACGAGCAGTACTTC.

This clone has a single count. The J gene is TRBJ2-7, the V gene TRBV7-3, with 10 positions matching TRBD1. V was clipped by 5 bases and J by 0 bases; unmatched bases: 1. Germline loops: CDR1 SGHTA, CDR2 FQGTGA. The CDR3 has 14 amino acids. CDR3 region: CASSRDRGSYEQYF. Written as DNA, the CDR3 is TGTGCCAGCAGCCGGGACAGGGGCTCCTACGAGCAGTACTTC.

J is TRBJ2-3 and V is TRBV6-5; 8 bases map to TRBD2. J gave up 6 bases and V 2 bases, and 7 bases lay outside the gene matches. This CDR3 has 15 residues. Germline values: CDR1 MNHEY, CDR2 SVGAGI. This CDR3 is CASSYQVAGLDTQYF. For the CDR3, the DNA is TGTGCCAGCAGTTACCAGGTAGCGGGGCTTGATACGCAGTATTTT.

The chain uses TRBV7-8 and TRBJ2-5, with 7 bases fitting TRBD1. The CDR3 totals 14 residues. Germline loops: CDR1 SGHVS, CDR2 FQNEAQ. Trimming cost V 0 bases and J 5 bases; bases outside gene matches: 3. CDR3 DNA: TGTGCCAGCAGCTTAGCGACAGGGAAGGAGACCCAGTACTTC. Its protein product is CASSLATGKETQYF. The whole variable domain, filled in from reference TRBV7-8 and TRBJ2-5, reads GAGVSQSPRYKVAKRGQDVALRCDPISGHVSLFWYQQALGQGPEFLTYFQNEAQLDKSGLPSDRFFAERPEGSVSTLKIQRTQQEDSAVYLCASSLATGKETQYFGPGTRLLVL.

This clone occurred once. The J gene is TRBJ1-2, the V gene TRBV7-2; TRBD1 agrees at 8 bases. Trimming took 7 bases from V and 6 from J; bases not matched to a gene: 7. The CDR3 contains 13 residues. CDR1 is SGHTA and CDR2 is FQGNSA in the germline V gene. CDR3 amino acids: CASTLLRGHGYTF. CDR3 DNA: TGTGCCAGCACCCTTCTCAGGGGGCATGGCTACACCTTC.

The V and J genes are TRBV4-2 and TRBJ2-2, with D possibly matching TRBD2 (5 bases). This CDR3 has 15 residues. Trimming pared 6 bases from V and 0 bases from J, leaving 11 bases between. Germline lookup yields CDR1 LGHNA and CDR2 YNFKEQ. Here the CDR3 reads CASSPSGANTGELFF. The CDR3 DNA follows: TGTGCCAGCAGTCCCAGCGGAGCGAACACCGGGGAGCTGTTTTTT.

The chain combines TRBV4-1 with TRBJ2-1; TRBD2 is a possible D gene (5 bases). V lost 1 base to trimming and J lost 5 bases, with 15 bases between them. Germline V gives CDR1 MGHRA, CDR2 YSYEKL. The CDR3 spans 16 residues. In nucleotides, the CDR3 is TGCGCCAGCAGCCAAGGTCGAACGAGCGGAGACAATGAGCAGTTCTTC. Protein product: CASSQGRTSGDNEQFF.

This clone was seen a single time. At the DNA level, this CDR3 is encoded by other sequences in the same sample as well. The CDR3 DNA follows: TGCGCCAGCAGCCAGGTTAGCGGGAGCACAGATACGCAGTATTTT. It codes for CASSQVSGSTDTQYF. The V gene is TRBV4-1, the J gene TRBJ2-3; TRBD2 matches 7 bases. J was trimmed by 0 bases and V by 3 bases; bases with no gene match: 3. This CDR3 has 15 amino acids. Looked up from germline, CDR1 is MGHRA and CDR2 is YSYEKL.

The genes are TRBV6-4 and TRBJ2-1; D is uncertain. This CDR3 is built from 11 residues. Germline V lookup: CDR1 MRHNA, CDR2 SNTAGT. The V end was cut by 5 bases, the J end by 5 bases, with 4 bases between. The CDR3: CASSYNNEQFF. DNA of the CDR3: TGTGCCAGCAGTTACAACAATGAGCAGTTCTTC.

By sample share, this clone is medium-sized. The chain carries TRBV29-1 and TRBJ2-1, with 10 bases lining up with TRBD2. This CDR3 spans 15 amino acids. V dropped 5 bases and J dropped 5; count of bases not matched to a gene: 9. Germline V lookup: CDR1 SQVTM, CDR2 ANQGSEA. CDR3 region: CSVPTGTSENNEQFF. CDR3 DNA: TGCAGCGTTCCGACCGGGACTAGCGAAAACAATGAGCAGTTCTTC.

J is TRBJ1-1 and V is TRBV2; no clear D. With 7 bases removed from V and 1 base from J, the gap between germline ends came to 13 bases. Germline values: CDR1 SNHLY, CDR2 FYNNEI. This CDR3 region has 14 residues. CDR3: CASKSVGSNTEAFF. The CDR3 bases are TGTGCCAGCAAAAGCGTCGGCTCGAACACTGAAGCTTTCTTT. The full variable domain, rest sourced from reference TRBV2 and TRBJ1-1, is EPEVTQTPSHQVTQMGQEVILRCVPISNHLYFYWYRQILGQKVEFLVSFYNNEISEKSEIFDDQFSVERPDGSNFTLKIRSTKLEDSAMYFCASKSVGSNTEAFFGQGTRLTVV.

CDR3 bases: TGTGCCAGCAGCCAGCAAAGACTAGCCAATGAGCAGTTCTTC. Protein: CASSQQRLANEQFF. The chain recombines TRBV4-2 with TRBJ2-1; 7 positions agree with TRBD2. Germline V CDR1 and CDR2: LGHNA, YNFKEQ. Losses at the gene ends were 3 bases for V and 6 bases for J; bases not matched to a gene: 5. The CDR3 extends over 14 amino acids.

The CDR3, as DNA: TGTGCCAGCAGAAACCAGGGACAGGGGAATTCACCCCTCCACTTT. Its protein product is CASRNQGQGNSPLHF. V is TRBV2 and J is TRBJ1-6; TRBD1 agrees at 10 bases. CDR1 and CDR2 from the germline V gene are SNHLY and FYNNEI. This CDR3 is 15 amino acids long. V shed 6 bases, J shed 7 bases, and the junction held 6 bases outside the gene matches.

V is TRBV6-5 and J is TRBJ1-6; D ambiguous. Trimming left V 0 bases short and J 9 bases short, with 12 bases between. CDR3 length: 15 amino acids. Germline V gives CDR1 MNHEY, CDR2 SVGAGI. The CDR3 DNA is TGTGCCAGCAGTTACTCTACAGCCGTTGGTTCACCCCTCCACTTT. The encoded protein is CASSYSTAVGSPLHF.

This rearrangement joins TRBV6-1 to TRBJ2-3; 8 bases agree with TRBD2. J lost 2 bases, V lost 6 bases, and 7 bases had no gene match. This CDR3 region has 15 residues. Germline assignment: CDR1 MNHNS and CDR2 SASEGT. CDR3 loop: CASSTGGPVTDTQYF. Here the CDR3 DNA reads TGTGCCAGCAGCACGGGGGGGCCAGTCACAGATACGCAGTATTTT.

The chain has TRBV18 and TRBJ2-1; 9 bases line up with TRBD2. Germline V gives CDR1 KGHSH, CDR2 LQKENI. This CDR3 is built from 14 residues. J was trimmed by 7 bases and V by 3 bases; bases with no gene match: 4. The CDR3 region is CASSPPAGGNEQFF. CDR3 coding DNA: TGTGCCAGCTCACCCCCTGCGGGAGGGAATGAGCAGTTCTTC.

The V gene is TRBV11-2, the J gene TRBJ2-5, with 7 bases fitting TRBD1. V trimming: 1 base; J trimming: 5 bases; junction bases outside the gene matches: 4. There are 14 residues in the CDR3. Germline V gives CDR1 SGHAT, CDR2 FQNNGV. This CDR3 reads CASSLAGGVETQYF. The CDR3 coding sequence is TGTGCCAGCAGCTTAGCAGGGGGTGTGGAGACCCAGTACTTC.

The rearrangement joins TRBV10-3 to TRBJ1-5, with a tentative D call TRBD1 (6 bases). CDR3 length: 20 residues. Germline CDR1 ENHRY, CDR2 SYGVKD. Trimming stripped 0 bases from V and 0 bases from J, with 21 bases between. Here the CDR3 reads CAISESRGGLNGYSNQPQHF. Written as DNA, the CDR3 is TGTGCCATCAGTGAGTCTAGGGGGGGTCTCAATGGATATAGCAATCAGCCCCAGCATTTT.

J is TRBJ1-1 and V is TRBV4-2; 7 bases match TRBD1. The germline V gene encodes CDR1 LGHNA and CDR2 YNFKEQ. V dropped 1 base and J dropped 4; count of bases not matched to a gene: 6. CDR3 length: 15 residues. CDR3: CASSQVGQVGTEAFF. CDR3 bases: TGTGCCAGCAGCCAAGTTGGACAGGTGGGCACTGAAGCTTTCTTT.

For the CDR3, the DNA is TGTGCCAGCAAAGGGACAGATAACTATGGCTACACCTTC. As protein: CASKGTDNYGYTF. The chain combines TRBV9 with TRBJ1-2; TRBD1 agrees at 7 bases. V shed 6 bases, J shed 1 base, and the junction held 3 bases outside the gene matches. Germline CDR1 SGDLS, CDR2 YYNGEE. This CDR3 contains 13 residues.

The chain joins TRBV30 to TRBJ1-2, with 7 bases identical to TRBD1. Trimming at V came to 0 bases and at J to 3 bases, leaving 10 bases not matched to a gene. The CDR3 totals 16 residues. Germline V gene lookup returns CDR1 GTSNPN and CDR2 SVGIG (reference sequence). CDR3 loop: CAWSVSLTGKYYGYTF. CDR3 coding DNA: TGTGCCTGGAGTGTCTCCCTGACAGGGAAATACTATGGCTACACCTTC. Supplemented by reference TRBV30 and TRBJ1-2, the full variable domain reads SQTIHQWPATLVQPVGSPLSLECTVEGTSNPNLYWYRQAAGRGLQLLFYSVGIGQISSEVPQNLSASRPQDRQFILSSKKLLLSDSGFYLCAWSVSLTGKYYGYTFGSGTRLTVV.